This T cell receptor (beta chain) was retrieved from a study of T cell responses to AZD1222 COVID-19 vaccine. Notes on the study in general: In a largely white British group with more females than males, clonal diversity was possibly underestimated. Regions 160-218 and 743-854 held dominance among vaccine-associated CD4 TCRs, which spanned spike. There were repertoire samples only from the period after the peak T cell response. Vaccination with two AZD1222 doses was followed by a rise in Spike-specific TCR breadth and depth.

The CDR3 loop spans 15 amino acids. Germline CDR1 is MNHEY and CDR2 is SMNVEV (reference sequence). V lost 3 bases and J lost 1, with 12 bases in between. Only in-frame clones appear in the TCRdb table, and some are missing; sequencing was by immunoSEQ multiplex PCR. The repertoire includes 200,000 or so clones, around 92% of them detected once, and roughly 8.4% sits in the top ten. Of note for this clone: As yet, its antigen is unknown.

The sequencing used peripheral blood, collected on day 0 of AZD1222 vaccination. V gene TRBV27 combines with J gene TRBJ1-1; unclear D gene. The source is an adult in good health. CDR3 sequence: CASSFLTRGNTEAFF. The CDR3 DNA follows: TGTGCCAGCAGTTTTCTTACGAGAGGGAACACTGAAGCTTTCTTT.